These 29 T cell receptor beta chains originate from one sample sequenced in a study of siplizumab effects on memory and regulatory T cells. The protocol was immunoSEQ multiplex PCR, while the TCRdb copy is restricted to in-frame clones and leaves out a portion. Of more than 85,000 clones in the sample, just over 90% are singletons; the top ten hold about 0.78%. Sequenced: Tregs sorted from blood. Receptors were obtained from a human donor in good health.

The gene calls are TRBV6-6 and TRBJ1-6; D gene uncertain. The CDR3 extends over 12 amino acids. Deletions cut 6 bases from V and 6 bases from J, with 6 bases between. From germline, CDR1 is MNHNY and CDR2 SVGAGI (reference sequence). The CDR3 bases are TGTGCCAGCAGGGTCCCTAATTCACCCCTCCACTTT. This translates into CASRVPNSPLHF.

The chain joins TRBV19 to TRBJ1-1; no firm D call. This CDR3 is 13 amino acids long. Germline V gene lookup returns CDR1 LNHDA and CDR2 SQIVND (reference sequence). V gave up 5 bases and J gave up 7 bases, with 14 bases separating them. CDR3 DNA: TGTGCCAGTAGTGTGAAAGTTCATCTTGAAGCTTTCTTT. Translation: CASSVKVHLEAFF. Full variable domain (outside the CDR3, taken from reference TRBV19 and TRBJ1-1): DGGITQSPKYLFRKEGQNVTLSCEQNLNHDAMYWYRQDPGQGLRLIYYSQIVNDFQKGDIAEGYSVSREKKESFPLTVTSAQKNPTAFYLCASSVKVHLEAFFGQGTRLTVV.

The rearrangement uses TRBV5-6 and TRBJ2-7, with 7 nucleotides matching TRBD1. There are 17 residues in the CDR3. Germline CDR1 is SGHDT and CDR2 is YYEEEE. Trimming at V came to 2 bases and at J to 3 bases, leaving 14 bases not matched to a gene. CDR3 residues: CASSLGQAWDVVYEQYF. The CDR3 DNA follows: TGTGCCAGCAGCTTAGGACAGGCCTGGGATGTAGTCTACGAGCAGTACTTC. The entire variable domain, with the rest obtained from reference TRBV5-6 and TRBJ2-7, is as follows: DAGVTQSPTHLIKTRGQQVTLRCSPKSGHDTVSWYQQALGQGPQFIFQYYEEEERQRGNFPDRFSGHQFPNYSSELNVNALLLGDSALYLCASSLGQAWDVVYEQYFGPGTRLTVT.

The chain is built from TRBV9 and TRBJ2-2; 12 nucleotides align to TRBD2. Losses at the gene ends were 3 bases for V and 7 bases for J; bases not matched to a gene: 4. Germline loops: CDR1 SGDLS, CDR2 YYNGEE. The CDR3 is made up of 15 amino acids. The CDR3 is CASSDQGLAGGELFF. The CDR3 DNA is TGTGCCAGCAGCGACCAGGGACTAGCGGGCGGGGAGCTGTTTTTT.

The V and J genes are TRBV30 and TRBJ1-2; no clear D. The ends were cut back, 4 bases at V and 7 bases at J, with 16 bases in the middle. The germline gives CDR1 GTSNPN, CDR2 SVGIG (reference sequence). This CDR3 contains 13 residues. The CDR3: CAWTHPPWLGYTF. The CDR3 nucleotides are TGTGCCTGGACCCACCCCCCATGGCTTGGCTACACCTTC.

The rearrangement uses TRBV7-9 and TRBJ2-1; D gene unclear. V lost 4 bases and J 4 bases, leaving 8 bases between the germline ends. The CDR3 has 13 residues. Looked up from germline, CDR1 is SEHNR and CDR2 is FQNEAQ (reference sequence). The CDR3 here is CASSSRAYNEQFF. CDR3 nucleotide sequence: TGTGCCAGCAGCTCGAGAGCATACAATGAGCAGTTCTTC.

The chain carries TRBV5-1 and TRBJ1-5, with 9 nucleotides matching TRBD1. Losses at the gene ends were 4 bases for V and 1 base for J; bases not matched to a gene: 6. The CDR3 is made up of 16 amino acids. The germline gives CDR1 SGHRS, CDR2 YFSETQ. The CDR3 spells CASSKDRGSSNQPQHF. The CDR3 DNA is TGCGCCAGCAGCAAGGACAGGGGTTCGAGCAATCAGCCCCAGCATTTT.

Notes on this clone: At one boundary the junction diverges from the germline segment, which might be a read error. The V and J genes are TRBV7-9 and TRBJ2-1; D is unresolved. CDR3 length: 13 amino acids. Germline assignment: CDR1 SEHNR and CDR2 FQNEAQ (reference sequence). The DNA of the CDR3 is TGTGCCAGCAGCCTGAGTCTACCGGAACCAAGGGTCTTC. Its protein is CASSLSLPEPRVF. Drawing the rest from reference TRBV7-9 and TRBJ2-1, the complete variable domain is DTGVSQNPRHKITKRGQNVTFRCDPISEHNRLYWYRQTLGQGPEFLTYFQNEAQLEKSRLLSDRFSAERPKGSFSTLEIQRTEQGDSAMYLCASSLSLPEPRVFGPGTRLTVL.

V and J are TRBV19 and TRBJ1-6, with no clear D. There are 14 residues in the CDR3. CDR1 LNHDA and CDR2 SQIVND come from the germline V gene (reference sequence). V was shortened by 6 bases and J by 4 bases, with 10 bases between the two germline ends. This CDR3 reads CASSPTYYNSPLHF. The CDR3 DNA reads as TGTGCCAGTAGCCCGACATATTATAATTCACCCCTCCACTTT.

This clone was seen a single time. This chain joins TRBV5-5 and TRBJ2-2; D is possibly TRBD1 (5 bases). CDR1 and CDR2 (germline): SGHKS, YYEKEE (reference sequence). The V and J ends lost 3 bases and 1 base respectively, with 10 bases between them. CDR3 length equals 15 residues. This CDR3 reads CASSSLQVNTGELFF. The CDR3 DNA reads TGTGCCAGCAGCTCCCTACAGGTGAACACCGGGGAGCTGTTTTTT.

This clone is a singleton in its sample. The CDR3 protein is CASSFAPTKRQGGNEQFF. CDR3 coding DNA: TGTGCCAGCAGCTTCGCTCCGACGAAGCGACAGGGGGGGAATGAGCAGTTCTTC. The J gene is TRBJ2-1, the V gene TRBV7-3, with TRBD1 matching 9 bases. The CDR3 covers 18 residues. Germline V gene lookup returns CDR1 SGHTA and CDR2 FQGTGA. Germline trimming cut 3 bases from V and 7 bases from J; bases unmatched to any gene: 16.

V usage is TRBV11-3 and J usage is TRBJ2-1, with a tentative D call TRBD1 (7 bases). The germline V and J ends were trimmed by 3 bases and 1 base, with 10 bases remaining between them. The CDR3 has 15 residues. CDR1 and CDR2 from the germline V gene are SGHNT and YENEEA. CDR3 region: CASSFSGGSYNEQFF. Here the CDR3 DNA reads TGTGCCAGCAGCTTCTCAGGGGGGTCCTACAATGAGCAGTTCTTC.

The chain recombines TRBV10-1 with TRBJ1-2; D gene unclear. V was cut by 0 bases and J by 8 bases, with 10 bases left in between. The CDR3 has 13 amino acids. Per germline, CDR1 WNHNN and CDR2 SYGVQD (reference sequence). CDR3 in amino acids: CASSESSSGGYTF. CDR3 coding DNA: TGCGCCAGCAGTGAGTCGAGTTCGGGAGGCTACACCTTC.

The chain links TRBV9 to TRBJ2-2; possibly TRBD1 for D (5 bases). V dropped 4 bases and J dropped 2 bases, with 9 bases sitting between them. The CDR3 spans 14 residues. Germline loops: CDR1 SGDLS, CDR2 YYNGEE. The CDR3 reads CASSPRGNTGELFF. The CDR3 region has the DNA TGTGCCAGCAGCCCAAGGGGAAACACCGGGGAGCTGTTTTTT.

V and J are TRBV6-6 and TRBJ2-1; TRBD1 is a possible D gene (5 bases). The CDR3 has 14 residues. V was pared by 2 bases and J by 8 bases, with 13 bases between. The germline V gene has CDR1 MNHNY and CDR2 SVGAGI (reference sequence). For the CDR3, the DNA is TGTGCCAGCAGTTACCGGCGGCAGGGCTATGAGCAGTTCTTC. Translating gives CASSYRRQGYEQFF.

This clone was observed a handful of times. V gene TRBV18 combines with J gene TRBJ1-6; D gene uncertain. The CDR3 is 13 amino acids. Germline V gene lookup returns CDR1 KGHSH and CDR2 LQKENI. Trimming took off 5 bases at V and 3 bases at J, with 5 bases between the two ends. CDR3 sequence reads: CASSESYNSPLHF. The CDR3 nucleotides read TGTGCCAGCTCAGAGAGCTATAATTCACCCCTCCACTTT.

The chain links TRBV7-9 to TRBJ1-1; D is unclear. Germline V lookup: CDR1 SEHNR, CDR2 FQNEAQ (reference sequence). V was shortened by 3 bases and J by 5 bases, with 13 bases between the two germline ends. CDR3 length: 14 residues. The CDR3 region is CASSFEGAQTEAFF. As DNA, the CDR3 is TGTGCCAGCAGCTTTGAGGGTGCGCAAACTGAAGCTTTCTTT.

The chain is built from TRBV5-4 and TRBJ2-2, with TRBD2 matching over 13 bases. This CDR3 has 18 residues. The trim removed 4 bases at V and 4 bases at J, leaving 10 bases unmatched. In germline, CDR1 is SGHNT, CDR2 YYREEE (reference sequence). The DNA of the CDR3 is TGTGCCAGCAGCCTCACTATACTAGCGGGAGGGACCACCGGGGAGCTGTTTTTT. Its translation: CASSLTILAGGTTGELFF.

The chain carries TRBV19 and TRBJ1-1; D is uncertain. V was clipped by 5 bases and J by 5 bases, with 15 bases between them. CDR3 size: 14 residues. Germline CDR1 reads LNHDA; CDR2 reads SQIVND (reference sequence). CDR3 DNA: TGTGCCAGTAGTTCTAGGGTTCGGGGTACTGAAGCTTTCTTT. It is translated as CASSSRVRGTEAFF. The variable domain in full, completed from reference TRBV19 and TRBJ1-1, reads DGGITQSPKYLFRKEGQNVTLSCEQNLNHDAMYWYRQDPGQGLRLIYYSQIVNDFQKGDIAEGYSVSREKKESFPLTVTSAQKNPTAFYLCASSSRVRGTEAFFGQGTRLTVV.

The rearrangement uses TRBV14 and TRBJ2-5; D uncertain. This CDR3 has 11 amino acids. Germline CDR1 is SGHDN and CDR2 is FVKESK. V was pared by 6 bases and J by 4 bases, with 6 bases between. The CDR3 DNA reads TGTGCCAGCAGTCGATTAGAGACCCAGTACTTC. Amino acids: CASSRLETQYF. Complete variable domain (other parts from reference TRBV14 and TRBJ2-5): EAGVTQFPSHSVIEKGQTVTLRCDPISGHDNLYWYRRVMGKEIKFLLHFVKESKQDESGMPNNRFLAERTGGTYSTLKVQPAELEDSGVYFCASSRLETQYFGPGTRLLVL.

The chain couples TRBV7-2 to TRBJ2-3; a possible D gene is TRBD1 (6 bases). Germline values: CDR1 SGHTA, CDR2 FQGNSA. V was cut by 4 bases and J by 4 bases, with 6 bases left in between. The CDR3 sequence is 12 residues long. The CDR3 DNA reads TGTGCCAGCAGCTGGGGGCCAGATACGCAGTATTTT. Its translation: CASSWGPDTQYF.

The genes are TRBV6-5 and TRBJ2-7; possibly TRBD1 or TRBD2 for D (6 bases each). The CDR3 runs to 13 residues. The germline V gene has CDR1 MNHEY and CDR2 SVGAGI. Deletions cut 8 bases from V and 1 base from J, with 12 bases between. Written as DNA, the CDR3 is TGTGCCAGCTGTCGGGGGCTATCCTACGAGCAGTACTTC. This gives the protein CASCRGLSYEQYF.

Comment on this clone: Different DNA sequences within this sample yield the same CDR3. The V gene is TRBV25-1, the J gene TRBJ2-7, with 9 bases fitting TRBD2. The length of the CDR3 is 14 residues. V gave up 2 bases and J gave up 2 bases; unmatched junction bases: 1. Germline-derived CDR1 and CDR2 are MGHDK and SYGVNS. The CDR3 here is CASSEAGGTYEQYF. CDR3 coding DNA: TGTGCCAGCAGTGAAGCGGGGGGGACCTACGAGCAGTACTTC.

The V call is TRBV7-6, the J call TRBJ2-1; D gene uncertain. V lost 2 bases and J lost 6, with 14 bases in between. This CDR3 has 15 amino acids. Germline CDR1 and CDR2: SGHVS and FNYEAQ. The CDR3 region is CASSLSSFQSNEQFF. CDR3 nucleotide sequence: TGTGCCAGCAGCTTAAGTTCGTTTCAGAGCAATGAGCAGTTCTTC.

This chain connects TRBV5-6 to TRBJ1-1; 7 bases agree with TRBD1. V was pared by 3 bases and J by 0 bases, with 8 bases of the junction left unmatched. Germline assignment: CDR1 SGHDT and CDR2 YYEEEE. This CDR3 contains 16 residues. The CDR3, as DNA: TGTGCCAGCAGCTGGGGACAGAACTCGATGAACACTGAAGCTTTCTTT. This encodes CASSWGQNSMNTEAFF.

The chain carries TRBV7-9 and TRBJ1-5; TRBD1 agrees at 12 bases. The CDR3 loop spans 19 amino acids. Germline V gene lookup returns CDR1 SEHNR and CDR2 FQNEAQ (reference sequence). V was clipped by 3 bases and J by 6 bases; unmatched bases: 15. The DNA for the CDR3 is TGTGCCAGCAGCTTCGCCTCGGGGACAGGGGGCAGGAGTAGTCAGCCCCAGCATTTT. Protein product: CASSFASGTGGRSSQPQHF.

Concerning this clone: One base away lies a much larger clone, so this may be a sequencing read error. V is TRBV10-2 and J is TRBJ2-1; 8 nucleotides match TRBD2. J gave up 2 bases and V 6 bases, and 3 bases lay outside the gene matches. The CDR3 length is 14 residues. Germline CDR1 is WSHSY and CDR2 is SAAADI. The CDR3 bases are TGCGCCAGCAGCCCTAGCGGGCCCTACAATGAGCAGTTCTTC. Protein: CASSPSGPYNEQFF.

The V gene is TRBV7-2, the J gene TRBJ2-3, with 11 positions matching TRBD2. This CDR3 has 16 residues. V dropped 5 bases and J dropped 0; count of bases not matched to a gene: 4. Germline CDR1 SGHTA, CDR2 FQGNSA. CDR3 coding DNA: TGTGCCAGCAGCGTCCGACTAGCGGGAAGCACAGATACGCAGTATTTT. Protein: CASSVRLAGSTDTQYF.

V and J are TRBV7-9 and TRBJ1-2, with a possible D match to TRBD1 (6 bases). The germline gives CDR1 SEHNR, CDR2 FQNEAQ (reference sequence). The V gene lost 7 bases and the J gene lost 7 bases, with 16 bases spanning the gap. The CDR3 runs to 13 residues. The CDR3 is CASKERGTVGYTF. DNA of the CDR3: TGTGCCAGCAAAGAAAGGGGGACGGTTGGCTACACCTTC.